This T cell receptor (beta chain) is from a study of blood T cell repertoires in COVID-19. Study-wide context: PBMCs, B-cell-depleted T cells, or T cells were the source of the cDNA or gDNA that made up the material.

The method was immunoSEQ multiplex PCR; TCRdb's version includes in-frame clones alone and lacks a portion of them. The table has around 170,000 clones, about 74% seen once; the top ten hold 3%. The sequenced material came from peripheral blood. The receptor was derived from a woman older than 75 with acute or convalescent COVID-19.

CDR3 bases: TGTGCCAGCAGCCAAAACTTTGGACAGACAGGGTATTCCTACAATGAGCAGTTCTTC. Its translation: CASSQNFGQTGYSYNEQFF. The chain is built from TRBV3-1 (or the pseudogene TRBV3-2) and TRBJ2-1; 7 nucleotides align to TRBD1. There are 19 residues in the CDR3. Trimming cost V 2 bases and J 1 base; bases outside gene matches: 14. Germline CDR1 is LGHDT and CDR2 is YNNKEL (reference sequence).